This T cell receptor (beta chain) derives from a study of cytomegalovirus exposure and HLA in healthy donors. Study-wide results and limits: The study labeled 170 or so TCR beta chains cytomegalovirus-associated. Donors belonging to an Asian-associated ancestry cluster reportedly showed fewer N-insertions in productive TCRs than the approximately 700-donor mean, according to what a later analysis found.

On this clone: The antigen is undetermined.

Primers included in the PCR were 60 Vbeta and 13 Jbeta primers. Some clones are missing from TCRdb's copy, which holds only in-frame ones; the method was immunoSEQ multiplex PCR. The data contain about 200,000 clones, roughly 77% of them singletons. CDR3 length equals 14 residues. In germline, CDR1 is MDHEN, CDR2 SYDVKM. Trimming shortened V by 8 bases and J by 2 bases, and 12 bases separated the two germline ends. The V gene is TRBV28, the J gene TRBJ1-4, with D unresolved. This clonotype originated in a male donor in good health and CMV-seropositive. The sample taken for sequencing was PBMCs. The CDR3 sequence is CASRGFSTNEKLFF. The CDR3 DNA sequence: TGTGCCAGCCGAGGGTTCTCGACTAATGAAAAACTGTTTTTT.